This entry lists 23 T cell receptor beta chains sequenced from one sample in a study of OX40 agonist ivuxolimab in advanced cancers. Profiled with immunoSEQ multiplex PCR; TCRdb holds only in-frame clones, not every one. This sample yields over 55,000 clones, of which around 80% are seen a single time; 2.4% belongs to the top ten. Sample: CD4+ or CD8+ T cells sorted from blood, taken in a trial of the OX40 agonist ivuxolimab. The origin of the receptors is an adult with an advanced solid tumor such as melanoma, head and neck, liver or kidney cancer.

The rearrangement links TRBV27 to TRBJ2-5; TRBD1 matches at 8 bases. The CDR3 runs 15 residues. V gave up 5 bases and J gave up 5 bases; unmatched junction bases: 10. CDR1 is MNHEY, CDR2 SMNVEV, per germline (reference sequence). The CDR3 is CASSDAGTGHETQYF. The DNA of the CDR3 is TGTGCCAGCAGTGACGCCGGGACAGGACATGAGACCCAGTACTTC.

The gene calls are TRBV19 and TRBJ1-1, with 7 bases matching TRBD1. The CDR3 totals 15 residues. J was trimmed by 1 base and V by 3 bases; bases with no gene match: 5. CDR1 is LNHDA, CDR2 SQIVND, per germline (reference sequence). The CDR3, as DNA: TGTGCCAGTAGTATGATGACAGGGTGGAACACTGAAGCTTTCTTT. As protein: CASSMMTGWNTEAFF.

This sequence joins TRBV18 and TRBJ2-5; D unresolved. Germline V CDR1 and CDR2: KGHSH, LQKENI. This CDR3 region has 13 residues. V was shortened by 7 bases and J by 1 base, with 10 bases between the two germline ends. CDR3 DNA sequence: TGTGCCAGCTTATTGACACTCCAAGAGACCCAGTACTTC. It codes for CASLLTLQETQYF.

The rearrangement links TRBV5-8 to TRBJ2-3; TRBD2 matches 9 bases. The CDR3 loop spans 14 amino acids. J lost 6 bases, V lost 4 bases, and 6 bases had no gene match. Germline loops: CDR1 SGHTS, CDR2 YDEGEE. In DNA form, the CDR3 reads TGTGCCAGCAGCCCGGGACTAGCTCCGGATACGCAGTATTTT. Residues: CASSPGLAPDTQYF.

V gene TRBV7-8 combines with J gene TRBJ2-7; the match to TRBD2 covers 11 bases. The germline gives CDR1 SGHVS, CDR2 FQNEAQ. This CDR3 is built from 15 residues. V lost 5 bases, J lost 6 bases, and 9 bases stayed unmatched. The CDR3 DNA sequence: TGTGCCAGCAGCCGTAGCGGGGGGGTCCCAAGCGAGCAGTACTTC. It specifies CASSRSGGVPSEQYF.

This chain connects TRBV18 to TRBJ2-3, with 8 bases identical to TRBD1. Germline values: CDR1 KGHSH, CDR2 LQKENI. V was clipped by 4 bases and J by 0 bases; unmatched bases: 3. The CDR3 extends over 15 amino acids. The CDR3 coding sequence is TGTGCCAGCTCACGACAGGGGACGAGCACAGATACGCAGTATTTT. Translation: CASSRQGTSTDTQYF.

The CDR3 loop is CASSEVGGYGYTF. CDR3 sequence (DNA): TGTGCCAGTAGTGAGGTGGGCGGCTATGGCTACACCTTC. The rearrangement joins TRBV19 to TRBJ1-2, with unresolved D. This CDR3 is built from 13 residues. Trimming took 5 bases from V and 4 from J, leaving 11 bases between them. The germline gives CDR1 LNHDA, CDR2 SQIVND (reference sequence). The whole variable domain, remainder taken from reference TRBV19 and TRBJ1-2, is DGGITQSPKYLFRKEGQNVTLSCEQNLNHDAMYWYRQDPGQGLRLIYYSQIVNDFQKGDIAEGYSVSREKKESFPLTVTSAQKNPTAFYLCASSEVGGYGYTFGSGTRLTVV.

V gene TRBV5-4 combines with J gene TRBJ2-2; 11 nucleotides line up with TRBD2. Looked up from germline, CDR1 is SGHNT and CDR2 is YYREEE (reference sequence). V lost 5 bases, J lost 7 bases, and 10 bases stayed unmatched. This CDR3 region has 16 residues. The CDR3 reads CASSLAGGPRIGELFF. In nucleotides, the CDR3 is TGTGCCAGCAGTTTAGCGGGGGGGCCCAGGATCGGGGAGCTGTTTTTT.

The chain uses TRBV5-1 and TRBJ2-3, with TRBD1 matching over 7 bases. The junction had 8 bases not matched to a gene; V was cut back by 5 bases and J by 5 bases. This CDR3 comprises 14 residues. In germline, CDR1 is SGHRS, CDR2 YFSETQ. CDR3 residues: CASSIEGAKDTQYF. The CDR3 coding sequence is TGCGCCAGCAGTATTGAGGGGGCAAAAGATACGCAGTATTTT.

For this clone: One end of the junction fails to match germline, which may point to a read error. The chain uses TRBV19 and TRBJ1-2; D may be TRBD1 (6 bases). CDR3 size: 15 residues. CDR1 and CDR2 (germline): LNHDA, SQIVND (reference sequence). The CDR3 DNA reads TGTGCCAGTAGTGTAGAGACCCAGGGGAACTATGGCTACACCTTC. This codes for CASSVETQGNYGYTF.

J is TRBJ1-2 and V is TRBV15; unclear D gene. Deletions cut 0 bases from V and 0 bases from J, with 8 bases between. CDR1 is LNHNV, CDR2 YYDKDF, per germline (reference sequence). CDR3 length: 15 amino acids. CDR3 protein: CATSREPQANYGYTF. The CDR3 nucleotides are TGTGCCACCAGCAGAGAACCACAAGCTAACTATGGCTACACCTTC.

The V and J genes are TRBV13 and TRBJ2-5; D may be TRBD2 (6 bases). This CDR3 is 14 amino acids long. V was cut by 1 base and J by 5 bases, with 11 bases left in between. The V gene's germline CDR1 is PRHDT and CDR2 FYEKMQ (reference sequence). Written as DNA, the CDR3 is TGTGCCAGCAGCTTAGTCGCTAGCGTGGAGACCCAGTACTTC. Translation gives CASSLVASVETQYF. The full variable domain, completed using reference TRBV13 and TRBJ2-5, is AAGVIQSPRHLIKEKRETATLKCYPIPRHDTVYWYQQGPGQDPQFLISFYEKMQSDKGSIPDRFSAQQFSDYHSELNMSSLELGDSALYFCASSLVASVETQYFGPGTRLLVL.

The rearrangement joins TRBV11-2 to TRBJ1-1; no clear D gene. Germline V CDR1 and CDR2: SGHAT, FQNNGV. V dropped 0 bases and J dropped 8 bases, with 13 bases sitting between them. The CDR3 totals 14 residues. The CDR3 here is CASSLEGRKGEAFF. CDR3 in DNA: TGTGCCAGCAGCTTAGAAGGGAGGAAGGGAGAAGCTTTCTTT.

The chain employs TRBV7-8 and TRBJ2-7; TRBD2 matches 13 bases. Trimming at V came to 5 bases and at J to 0 bases, leaving 7 bases not matched to a gene. The CDR3 extends over 17 amino acids. CDR1 is SGHVS and CDR2 is FQNEAQ in the germline V gene. The DNA of the CDR3 is TGTGCCAGCAGCCGTGGACTAGCGGGGGCTACCTCCTACGAGCAGTACTTC. As protein: CASSRGLAGATSYEQYF.

J is TRBJ1-2 and V is TRBV7-9; D not resolved. The length of the CDR3 is 11 residues. CDR1 is SEHNR, CDR2 FQNEAQ, per germline (reference sequence). Trimming cost V 5 bases and J 5 bases, with 6 bases left between them. The CDR3 DNA reads as TGTGCCAGCAGCGTCATATATGGCTACACCTTC. Residues: CASSVIYGYTF.

The rearrangement links TRBV19 to TRBJ2-2; weak D call: TRBD1 (6 bases). The CDR3 sequence is 13 residues long. Trimming removed 4 bases from V and 3 bases from J, with 6 bases in between. CDR1 is LNHDA, CDR2 SQIVND, per germline (reference sequence). CDR3 in amino acids: CASSTGDTGELFF. In nucleotides, the CDR3 is TGTGCCAGTAGTACAGGGGACACCGGGGAGCTGTTTTTT.

This clone was recorded once. J is TRBJ2-2 and V is TRBV11-3, with a possible D match to TRBD2 (6 bases). V lost 0 bases to trimming and J lost 5 bases, with 13 bases between them. Germline CDR1 is SGHNT and CDR2 is YENEEA. This CDR3 has 16 amino acids. The CDR3 DNA reads as TGTGCCAGCAGCTTAGACGGGGGACGGTCAACCGGGGAGCTGTTTTTT. Its translation is CASSLDGGRSTGELFF. The whole variable domain, filled in from reference TRBV11-3 and TRBJ2-2, reads EAGVVQSPRYKIIEKKQPVAFWCNPISGHNTLYWYLQNLGQGPELLIRYENEEAVDDSQLPKDRFSAERLKGVDSTLKIQPAELGDSAVYLCASSLDGGRSTGELFFGEGSRLTVL.

The chain joins TRBV28 to TRBJ1-6; no clear D. The V end was cut by 6 bases, the J end by 6 bases, with 12 bases between. Germline values: CDR1 MDHEN, CDR2 SYDVKM. The CDR3 sequence is 14 residues long. In DNA form, the CDR3 reads TGTGCCAGCAGCCCCTCCAGACCTAATTCACCCCTCCACTTT. Translating gives CASSPSRPNSPLHF.

The genes are TRBV6-1 and TRBJ2-5; D is uncertain. Germline V gene lookup returns CDR1 MNHNS and CDR2 SASEGT. The V gene lost 2 bases and the J gene lost 1 base, with 14 bases spanning the gap. The CDR3 totals 16 residues. Here the CDR3 DNA reads TGTGCCAGCAGTGAACAAGGGTATTCCCTCCAAGAGACCCAGTACTTC. The encoded protein is CASSEQGYSLQETQYF.

As for this clone: Within the sample, other DNA sequences also encode this same CDR3. V gene TRBV10-3 combines with J gene TRBJ2-5; D is possibly TRBD1 (7 bases). V lost 6 bases to trimming and J lost 1 base, with 9 bases between them. The germline CDR1 and CDR2 sequences are ENHRY and SYGVKD. The CDR3 totals 13 residues. The CDR3 nucleotides are TGTGCCATCAGGCGGGACAGCCAAGAGACCCAGTACTTC. Translating it yields CAIRRDSQETQYF.

This sequence joins TRBV7-9 and TRBJ1-2, with D hard to call. The CDR3 is 13 residues long. V lost 5 bases, J lost 4 bases, and 11 bases lay in between. In germline, CDR1 is SEHNR, CDR2 FQNEAQ (reference sequence). As DNA, the CDR3 is TGTGCCAGCAGCCTGGTTGTTTTCTATGGCTACACCTTC. It specifies CASSLVVFYGYTF.

This clone was observed a handful of times. V is TRBV2 and J is TRBJ1-1, with 7 bases lining up with TRBD1. The junction had 6 bases not matched to a gene; V was cut back by 6 bases and J by 5 bases. This CDR3 is 13 amino acids long. Germline V CDR1 and CDR2: SNHLY, FYNNEI. The CDR3 is CASSSDRRTEAFF. CDR3 in DNA: TGTGCCAGCAGCTCGGACAGGAGGACTGAAGCTTTCTTT.

The chain has TRBV19 and TRBJ2-4; tentative D call: TRBD1 (5 bases). Germline V gives CDR1 LNHDA, CDR2 SQIVND (reference sequence). V lost 4 bases, J lost 0 bases, and 25 bases lay in between. The CDR3 contains 20 residues. The CDR3 nucleotides are TGTGCCAGTAGTAGTAGTTGGGGCAGCCAAACTCTACCAGCCAAAAACATTCAGTACTTC. Translating gives CASSSSWGSQTLPAKNIQYF.